This T cell receptor (beta chain) was sequenced for a study of blood T cell repertoires in COVID-19. Across the whole study: Donors in the United States, Italy and Spain gave samples during acute or convalescent COVID-19. Sample material is recorded as cDNA or gDNA derived from T cells, B-cell-depleted T cells, or PBMCs.

V was pared by 0 bases and J by 1 base, with 6 bases between. The length of the CDR3 is 15 residues. Methods used by the authors: For nucleated cells, counts were estimated from reference gene primer amplification. The table came from immunoSEQ multiplex PCR; TCRdb's copy has only in-frame clones and leaves some out. The D gene and trimming were derived from the DNA, and the V and J assignments and clone size from that table. The sample consists of about 190,000 clones, approximately 79% of them appearing once. This chain links TRBV6-7 with TRBJ1-4; D gene ambiguous. TRBV6-7 is known as an ORF, though its function is uncertain. The specimen sequenced was peripheral blood. This sequence originates from a woman aged 50 to 65 with acute or convalescent COVID-19. The CDR3 sequence: CASSYSRGTNEKLFF. CDR3 coding DNA: TGTGCCAGCAGTTACTCGCGGGGAACTAATGAAAAACTGTTTTTT.